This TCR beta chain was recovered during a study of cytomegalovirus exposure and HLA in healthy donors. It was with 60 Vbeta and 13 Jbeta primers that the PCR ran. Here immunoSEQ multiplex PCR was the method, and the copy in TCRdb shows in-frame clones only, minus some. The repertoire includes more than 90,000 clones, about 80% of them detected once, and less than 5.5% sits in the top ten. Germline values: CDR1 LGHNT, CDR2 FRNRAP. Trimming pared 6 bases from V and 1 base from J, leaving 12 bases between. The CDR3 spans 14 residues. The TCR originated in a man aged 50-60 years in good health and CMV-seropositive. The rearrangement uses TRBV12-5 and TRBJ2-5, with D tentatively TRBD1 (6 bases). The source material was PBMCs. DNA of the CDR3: TGTGCTAGTGGCCGATCAGGGGCCCAAGAGACCCAGTACTTC. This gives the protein CASGRSGAQETQYF.